This T cell receptor (beta chain) was recovered during a study of somatic mutations in cytotoxic T cells in rheumatoid arthritis. In the study overall: The researchers flow-sorted some T-cell populations stained with V beta antibodies and got nearly 100% purity, and these included V beta1+ cells sequenced for TCRB.

Clones were read by immunoSEQ multiplex PCR, and TCRdb kept only the in-frame ones, dropping some. The sample carries some 17,000 clones, about 74% recorded once. The V and J ends lost 5 bases and 7 bases respectively, with 11 bases between them. The CDR3 spans 13 residues. Looked up from germline, CDR1 is LNHNV and CDR2 is YYDKDF (reference sequence). The clonotype comes from an adult with rheumatoid arthritis. V is TRBV15 and J is TRBJ2-2, with a possible D match to TRBD2 (5 bases). Material for sequencing was CD8+ T cells sorted from blood. The chain's CDR3 is CATSSGRGGELFF. CDR3 sequence (DNA): TGTGCCACCAGCTCAGGTCGGGGCGGGGAGCTGTTTTTT.